Below, 28 T cell receptor beta chains from the same sample are listed, as sequenced in a study of cytomegalovirus exposure and HLA in healthy donors. Clones were read by immunoSEQ multiplex PCR, and TCRdb kept only the in-frame ones, dropping some. The profile shows approximately 120,000 clones, just under 95% of them singletons. The sequencing sample was made of PBMCs. The receptor set was obtained from a woman younger than 35 in good health and CMV-seronegative.

V usage is TRBV7-9 and J usage is TRBJ1-2, with D unclear. The CDR3 consists of 16 residues. The V gene lost 8 bases and the J gene lost 6 bases, with 25 bases spanning the gap. Germline V gives CDR1 SEHNR, CDR2 FQNEAQ (reference sequence). The chain's CDR3 is CASGDFRGGSPHGYTF. The CDR3 nucleotides read TGTGCCAGCGGCGATTTTCGAGGAGGGTCCCCACATGGCTACACCTTC.

The V call is TRBV10-2, the J call TRBJ1-1; 9 nucleotides agree with TRBD1. The germline CDR1 and CDR2 sequences are WSHSY and SAAADI. This CDR3 region has 12 residues. V was clipped by 6 bases and J by 5 bases; unmatched bases: 1. Here the CDR3 reads CASRQGATEAFF. The DNA of the CDR3 is TGCGCCAGCAGACAGGGGGCAACTGAAGCTTTCTTT.

This clone appeared a single time. The gene calls are TRBV5-6 and TRBJ1-6, with 9 nucleotides matching TRBD1. Per the germline V gene, CDR1 is SGHDT and CDR2 is YYEEEE. The junction had 4 bases not matched to a gene; V was cut back by 2 bases and J by 7 bases. The CDR3 has 15 residues. This CDR3 reads CASSLAGTGNSPLHF. As DNA, the CDR3 is TGTGCCAGCAGCTTAGCCGGGACAGGGAATTCACCCCTCCACTTT.

The rearrangement uses TRBV5-1 and TRBJ2-7; D may be TRBD2 (5 bases). Germline V gene sequence: CDR1 SGHRS, CDR2 YFSETQ. This CDR3 region has 13 residues. V lost 6 bases and J lost 5, with 15 bases in between. The CDR3 reads CASTGEASNEQYF. CDR3 bases: TGCGCCAGCACCGGGGAAGCGTCTAACGAGCAGTACTTC.

The genes are TRBV5-6 and TRBJ2-5; 11 bases line up with TRBD1. The J segment lost 5 bases and the V segment lost 3 bases, leaving 6 bases of the junction unmatched. Germline V CDR1 and CDR2: SGHDT, YYEEEE. The CDR3 is made up of 15 amino acids. The CDR3 spells CASSSRDRGMETQYF. The CDR3, as DNA: TGTGCCAGCAGCTCTCGGGACAGGGGGATGGAGACCCAGTACTTC.

CDR3 region: CASSIVGDGYTF. The CDR3, as DNA: TGTGCCAGTAGTATAGTTGGAGATGGCTACACCTTC. The chain combines TRBV19 with TRBJ1-2; no definite D call. This CDR3 region has 12 residues. The ends were cut back, 1 base at V and 6 bases at J, with 6 bases in the middle. The germline CDR1 and CDR2 sequences are LNHDA and SQIVND (reference sequence).

The chain uses TRBV19 and TRBJ2-7; D possibly corresponds to TRBD2 (5 bases). V was cut by 4 bases and J by 2 bases, with 12 bases left in between. Germline CDR1 and CDR2: LNHDA and SQIVND (reference sequence). The CDR3 runs to 14 residues. The CDR3 DNA reads TGTGCCAGTAGTACGTTCGGGGTCGCCTACGAGCAGTACTTC. Its protein product is CASSTFGVAYEQYF.

Note on this clone: Additional DNA sequences in this sample encode the identical CDR3. V gene TRBV2 combines with J gene TRBJ2-7; D possibly corresponds to TRBD2 (6 bases). V shed 1 base and J shed 2 bases, with 12 bases lying between them. Germline V gene sequence: CDR1 SNHLY, CDR2 FYNNEI. The CDR3 has 15 amino acids. CDR3 sequence: CASSEGRGSTYEQYF. The CDR3 DNA sequence: TGTGCCAGCAGTGAAGGGAGGGGATCGACCTACGAGCAGTACTTC.

CDR3 DNA sequence: TGTGCCAGCAGTGAAGAGCCAGGCGACTATGGCTACACCTTC. This sequence encodes CASSEEPGDYGYTF. This rearrangement joins TRBV6-1 to TRBJ1-2; D ambiguous. In germline, CDR1 is MNHNS, CDR2 SASEGT. The CDR3 is made up of 14 amino acids. Trimming removed 1 base from V and 3 bases from J, with 9 bases in between.

The rearrangement uses TRBV27 and TRBJ2-7; 8 nucleotides agree with TRBD2. CDR1 is MNHEY and CDR2 is SMNVEV in the germline V gene (reference sequence). The V and J ends lost 8 bases and 2 bases, in that order; junction bases with no gene match: 11. The CDR3 is made up of 15 amino acids. CDR3 nucleotide sequence: TGTGCCAGCCGGTTTGTGGTCGGGGGGGCCTACGAGCAGTACTTC. This sequence encodes CASRFVVGGAYEQYF.

The chain employs TRBV5-1 and TRBJ1-5; 8 nucleotides agree with TRBD1. Germline V gene lookup returns CDR1 SGHRS and CDR2 YFSETQ. Germline trimming cut 2 bases from V and 5 bases from J; bases unmatched to any gene: 6. The CDR3 is 15 residues long. The CDR3 coding sequence is TGCGCCAGCAGCTTACTCGGGACAGGTGATCAGCCCCAGCATTTT. Its protein is CASSLLGTGDQPQHF. Full variable domain (rest looked up from reference TRBV5-1 and TRBJ1-5): KAGVTQTPRYLIKTRGQQVTLSCSPISGHRSVSWYQQTPGQGLQFLFEYFSETQRNKGNFPGRFSGRQFSNSRSEMNVSTLELGDSALYLCASSLLGTGDQPQHFGDGTRLSIL.

The chain carries TRBV30 and TRBJ2-1; no firm D call. V was clipped by 2 bases and J by 0 bases, with 11 bases between them. The CDR3 runs to 15 residues. From germline, CDR1 is GTSNPN and CDR2 SVGIG (reference sequence). The CDR3: CAWSPAPSSYNEQFF. The CDR3 nucleotides read TGTGCCTGGAGTCCGGCGCCTAGCTCCTACAATGAGCAGTTCTTC.

V usage is TRBV10-3 and J usage is TRBJ2-3, with 9 bases that match TRBD2. CDR1 and CDR2 from the germline V gene are ENHRY and SYGVKD. CDR3 size: 15 residues. Trimming took 6 bases from V and 2 from J; bases not matched to a gene: 6. CDR3 DNA: TGTGCCATCAGCTCTCTAGCGGGATACACAGATACGCAGTATTTT. Translation gives CAISSLAGYTDTQYF.

The chain couples TRBV18 to TRBJ2-3, with D perhaps matching TRBD2 (5 bases). CDR1 is KGHSH, CDR2 LQKENI, per germline. The V and J ends lost 3 bases and 2 bases respectively, with 9 bases between them. The CDR3 sequence is 14 residues long. The CDR3 nucleotides read TGTGCCAGCTCACCCTCGGGAAACACAGATACGCAGTATTTT. It codes for CASSPSGNTDTQYF.

Only a few counts were recorded for this clone. The rearrangement joins TRBV19 to TRBJ2-7; unclear D gene. The CDR3 contains 14 residues. Germline V CDR1 and CDR2: LNHDA, SQIVND (reference sequence). V gave up 4 bases and J gave up 1 base, with 11 bases separating them. CDR3 sequence (DNA): TGTGCCAGTAGTACTCTGACTGGGTCCTACGAGCAGTACTTC. Its protein is CASSTLTGSYEQYF.

The V and J genes are TRBV6-4 and TRBJ2-2; 7 bases are a match to TRBD2. The ends lost 5 bases at V and 2 bases at J; junction bases unmatched: 11. The germline CDR1 and CDR2 sequences are MRHNA and SNTAGT. The CDR3 has 17 residues. This chain's CDR3 is CASSPLASGENTGELFF. CDR3 nucleotide sequence: TGTGCCAGCAGTCCCCTGGCTAGCGGAGAAAACACCGGGGAGCTGTTTTTT.

There are a few counts of this clone. CDR3 in DNA: TGTGCCAGCAGTGTCGAGGCCATTACAAGAGCTTACACTGAAGCTTTCTTT. Protein sequence: CASSVEAITRAYTEAFF. The chain combines TRBV2 with TRBJ1-1; D gene uncertain. The germline V gene encodes CDR1 SNHLY and CDR2 FYNNEI. Trimming removed 4 bases at V and 3 bases at J, with 21 bases between. This CDR3 has 17 amino acids.

This chain uses TRBV19 with TRBJ1-6, with D possibly being TRBD1 (6 bases). This CDR3 has 13 amino acids. Trimming took off 8 bases at V and 8 bases at J, with 13 bases between the two ends. Looked up from germline, CDR1 is LNHDA and CDR2 is SQIVND (reference sequence). The CDR3 region has the DNA TGTGCCAGTGCAGGGGATACGGATTCACCCCTCCACTTT. It is translated as CASAGDTDSPLHF.

This clone appeared a single time. The V call is TRBV2, the J call TRBJ1-5, with D unresolved. The CDR3 is made up of 14 amino acids. Trimming stripped 4 bases from V and 2 bases from J, with 9 bases between. Germline CDR1 and CDR2: SNHLY and FYNNEI. The CDR3 spells CASSGGAGNQPQHF. DNA for the CDR3: TGTGCCAGCAGTGGAGGAGCGGGCAATCAGCCCCAGCATTTT.

This chain connects TRBV28 to TRBJ2-7; tentative D call: TRBD1 (5 bases). Looked up from germline, CDR1 is MDHEN and CDR2 is SYDVKM. V was shortened by 6 bases and J by 0 bases, with 15 bases between the two germline ends. This CDR3 has 15 amino acids. The CDR3 region has the DNA TGTGCCAGCAGCCTGGACAACGCCATCTCCTACGAGCAGTACTTC. It yields the protein CASSLDNAISYEQYF.

The CDR3 reads CASSIPGQGYGYTF. In DNA form, the CDR3 reads TGTGCCAGCAGCATTCCGGGACAGGGCTATGGCTACACCTTC. The chain is built from TRBV6-1 and TRBJ1-2; 9 nucleotides align to TRBD1. The CDR3 sequence is 14 residues long. CDR1 and CDR2 from the germline V gene are MNHNS and SASEGT. V was clipped by 6 bases and J by 4 bases; unmatched bases: 6.

The chain combines TRBV5-5 with TRBJ1-5; 7 bases line up with TRBD1. The CDR3 runs 15 residues. V trimming: 4 bases; J trimming: 4 bases; junction bases outside the gene matches: 8. CDR1 is SGHKS and CDR2 is YYEKEE in the germline V gene (reference sequence). The CDR3 loop is CASSRTGDGNQPQHF. The CDR3 DNA reads TGTGCCAGCAGCCGTACAGGGGACGGTAATCAGCCCCAGCATTTT.

The chain links TRBV2 to TRBJ1-6; 10 bases align to TRBD1. Germline V gene data show CDR1 as SNHLY and CDR2 as FYNNEI. The CDR3 has 14 amino acids. After removal of 8 bases from V and 9 bases from J, the junction contained 7 bases not matched to a gene. In nucleotides, the CDR3 is TGTGCCAGCGCGACCGGGACAGGGGTTTCACCCCTCCACTTT. Translated, it gives CASATGTGVSPLHF. Based on the CDR3 plus reference TRBV2 and TRBJ1-6, the full variable domain is EPEVTQTPSHQVTQMGQEVILRCVPISNHLYFYWYRQILGQKVEFLVSFYNNEISEKSEIFDDQFSVERPDGSNFTLKIRSTKLEDSAMYFCASATGTGVSPLHFGNGTRLTVT.

The gene calls are TRBV19 and TRBJ2-3; D is unresolved. Germline V gives CDR1 LNHDA, CDR2 SQIVND (reference sequence). This CDR3 is built from 16 residues. V was clipped by 1 base and J by 6 bases, with 17 bases between them. CDR3 region: CASSIAFSTYRDTQYF. CDR3 in DNA: TGTGCCAGTAGTATAGCCTTTTCTACCTACCGCGATACGCAGTATTTT.

The chain joins TRBV7-8 to TRBJ2-5, with 8 bases identical to TRBD1. Germline loops: CDR1 SGHVS, CDR2 FQNEAQ. Germline trimming cut 5 bases from V and 5 bases from J; bases unmatched to any gene: 10. The CDR3 has 15 residues. This CDR3 is CASSQGQGSVETQYF. The CDR3 nucleotides read TGTGCCAGCAGCCAAGGACAGGGCTCGGTGGAGACCCAGTACTTC. Filled out from reference TRBV7-8 and TRBJ2-5, the complete variable domain reads GAGVSQSPRYKVAKRGQDVALRCDPISGHVSLFWYQQALGQGPEFLTYFQNEAQLDKSGLPSDRFFAERPEGSVSTLKIQRTQQEDSAVYLCASSQGQGSVETQYFGPGTRLLVL.

The V gene is TRBV28, the J gene TRBJ1-4; D possibly corresponds to TRBD1 (5 bases). Germline V gene sequence: CDR1 MDHEN, CDR2 SYDVKM. Trimming took 6 bases from V and 0 from J, leaving 14 bases between them. CDR3 length: 16 amino acids. In DNA form, the CDR3 reads TGTGCCAGCAGGGCGCACACAGGTGCAACTAATGAAAAACTGTTTTTT. It specifies CASRAHTGATNEKLFF.

The genes are TRBV5-1 and TRBJ2-1; 9 bases agree with TRBD2. In germline, CDR1 is SGHRS, CDR2 YFSETQ. The CDR3 consists of 15 residues. The ends lost 3 bases at V and 5 bases at J; junction bases unmatched: 6. CDR3 nucleotide sequence: TGCGCCAGCAGCTATAGCGGGAGAGGTGACAATGAGCAGTTCTTC. Protein sequence: CASSYSGRGDNEQFF. Supplemented by reference TRBV5-1 and TRBJ2-1, the full variable domain reads KAGVTQTPRYLIKTRGQQVTLSCSPISGHRSVSWYQQTPGQGLQFLFEYFSETQRNKGNFPGRFSGRQFSNSRSEMNVSTLELGDSALYLCASSYSGRGDNEQFFGPGTRLTVL.

This CDR3 reads CASTSAQGASNGYTF. CDR3 nucleotides: TGTGCCAGCACCTCCGCGCAGGGGGCGTCGAACGGCTACACCTTC. The chain recombines TRBV28 with TRBJ1-2, with 8 bases aligning to TRBD1. Germline assignment: CDR1 MDHEN and CDR2 SYDVKM. The ends lost 7 bases at V and 8 bases at J; junction bases unmatched: 15. There are 15 residues in the CDR3.